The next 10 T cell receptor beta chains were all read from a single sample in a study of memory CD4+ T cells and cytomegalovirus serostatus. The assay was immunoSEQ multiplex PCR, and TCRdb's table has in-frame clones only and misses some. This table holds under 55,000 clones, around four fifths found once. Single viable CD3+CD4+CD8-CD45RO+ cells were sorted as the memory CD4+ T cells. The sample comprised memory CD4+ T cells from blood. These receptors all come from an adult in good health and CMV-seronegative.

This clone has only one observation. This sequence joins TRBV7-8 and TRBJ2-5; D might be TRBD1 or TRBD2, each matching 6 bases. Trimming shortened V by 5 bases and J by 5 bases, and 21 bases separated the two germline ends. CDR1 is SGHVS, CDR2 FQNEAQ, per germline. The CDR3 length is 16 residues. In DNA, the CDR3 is TGTGCCAGCAGCACTAGGGTCCGGGGGCGCGGGGAGACCCAGTACTTC. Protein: CASSTRVRGRGETQYF.

Here the CDR3 reads CASSPTTPGTGNTGELFF. CDR3 coding DNA: TGTGCCAGCTCACCGACGACACCCGGGACAGGGAACACCGGGGAGCTGTTTTTT. The chain has TRBV18 and TRBJ2-2; 8 bases agree with TRBD1. There are 18 residues in the CDR3. J was trimmed by 1 base and V by 3 bases; bases with no gene match: 10. Germline loops: CDR1 KGHSH, CDR2 LQKENI.

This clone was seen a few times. The CDR3 reads CASSATGGGNTIYF. The CDR3 DNA reads as TGTGCCAGCAGCGCCACAGGGGGCGGAAACACCATATATTTT. This rearrangement joins TRBV6-1 to TRBJ1-3; 9 nucleotides agree with TRBD1. Trimming took 6 bases from V and 4 from J; bases not matched to a gene: 4. This CDR3 contains 14 residues. CDR1 is MNHNS, CDR2 SASEGT, per germline.

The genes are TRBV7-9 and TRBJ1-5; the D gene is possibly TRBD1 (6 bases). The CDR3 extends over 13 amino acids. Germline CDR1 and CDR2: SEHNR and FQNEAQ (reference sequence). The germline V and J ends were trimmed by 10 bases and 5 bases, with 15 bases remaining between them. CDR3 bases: TGTGCCACCTCGAGGGGGGAGGATCAGCCCCAGCATTTT. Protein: CATSRGEDQPQHF.

CDR3 amino acids: CAWGTGANTEAFF. Here the CDR3 DNA reads TGTGCCTGGGGGACAGGGGCGAACACTGAAGCTTTCTTT. The chain recombines TRBV30 with TRBJ1-1, with TRBD1 matching over 10 bases. Germline V gives CDR1 GTSNPN, CDR2 SVGIG (reference sequence). The CDR3 is 13 amino acids. V shed 5 bases, J shed 1 base, and the junction held 1 base outside the gene matches.

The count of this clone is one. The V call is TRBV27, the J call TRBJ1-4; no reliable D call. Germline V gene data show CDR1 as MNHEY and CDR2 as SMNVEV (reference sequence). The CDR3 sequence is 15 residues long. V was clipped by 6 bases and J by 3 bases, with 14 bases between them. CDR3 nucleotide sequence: TGTGCCAGCAGGTCGTACGGATCAGCTAATGAAAAACTGTTTTTT. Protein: CASRSYGSANEKLFF.

The CDR3 DNA reads TGTGCCAGCAGCCCGGTGGTAATCGGGACAGGGTCCGATGAGCAGTTCTTC. This gives the protein CASSPVVIGTGSDEQFF. This rearrangement joins TRBV5-4 to TRBJ2-1; 9 nucleotides agree with TRBD1. The CDR3 extends over 17 amino acids. Germline trimming cut 4 bases from V and 8 bases from J; bases unmatched to any gene: 16. CDR1 and CDR2 from the germline V gene are SGHNT and YYREEE (reference sequence).

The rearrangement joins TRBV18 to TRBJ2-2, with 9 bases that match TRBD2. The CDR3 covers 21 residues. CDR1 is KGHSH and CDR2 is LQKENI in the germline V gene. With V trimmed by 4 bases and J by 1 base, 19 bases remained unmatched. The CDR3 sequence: CASSLQGPGLAQKMNTGELFF. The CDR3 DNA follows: TGTGCCAGCTCACTACAGGGCCCCGGACTAGCGCAGAAGATGAACACCGGGGAGCTGTTTTTT.

Here the CDR3 reads CSVEGAGVGEKLFF. The CDR3 coding sequence is TGCAGCGTTGAAGGGGCAGGGGTAGGGGAAAAACTGTTTTTT. V usage is TRBV29-1 and J usage is TRBJ1-4; tentative D call: TRBD1 (6 bases). The germline CDR1 and CDR2 sequences are SQVTM and ANQGSEA. Trimming took 1 base from V and 8 from J, leaving 14 bases between them. The CDR3 spans 14 residues.

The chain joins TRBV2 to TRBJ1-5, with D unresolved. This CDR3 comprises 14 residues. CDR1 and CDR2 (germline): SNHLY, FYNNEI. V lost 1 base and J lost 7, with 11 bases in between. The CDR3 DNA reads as TGTGCCAGCAGTGAAGGGGTCCAAGGGCAGCCCCAGCATTTT. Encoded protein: CASSEGVQGQPQHF.